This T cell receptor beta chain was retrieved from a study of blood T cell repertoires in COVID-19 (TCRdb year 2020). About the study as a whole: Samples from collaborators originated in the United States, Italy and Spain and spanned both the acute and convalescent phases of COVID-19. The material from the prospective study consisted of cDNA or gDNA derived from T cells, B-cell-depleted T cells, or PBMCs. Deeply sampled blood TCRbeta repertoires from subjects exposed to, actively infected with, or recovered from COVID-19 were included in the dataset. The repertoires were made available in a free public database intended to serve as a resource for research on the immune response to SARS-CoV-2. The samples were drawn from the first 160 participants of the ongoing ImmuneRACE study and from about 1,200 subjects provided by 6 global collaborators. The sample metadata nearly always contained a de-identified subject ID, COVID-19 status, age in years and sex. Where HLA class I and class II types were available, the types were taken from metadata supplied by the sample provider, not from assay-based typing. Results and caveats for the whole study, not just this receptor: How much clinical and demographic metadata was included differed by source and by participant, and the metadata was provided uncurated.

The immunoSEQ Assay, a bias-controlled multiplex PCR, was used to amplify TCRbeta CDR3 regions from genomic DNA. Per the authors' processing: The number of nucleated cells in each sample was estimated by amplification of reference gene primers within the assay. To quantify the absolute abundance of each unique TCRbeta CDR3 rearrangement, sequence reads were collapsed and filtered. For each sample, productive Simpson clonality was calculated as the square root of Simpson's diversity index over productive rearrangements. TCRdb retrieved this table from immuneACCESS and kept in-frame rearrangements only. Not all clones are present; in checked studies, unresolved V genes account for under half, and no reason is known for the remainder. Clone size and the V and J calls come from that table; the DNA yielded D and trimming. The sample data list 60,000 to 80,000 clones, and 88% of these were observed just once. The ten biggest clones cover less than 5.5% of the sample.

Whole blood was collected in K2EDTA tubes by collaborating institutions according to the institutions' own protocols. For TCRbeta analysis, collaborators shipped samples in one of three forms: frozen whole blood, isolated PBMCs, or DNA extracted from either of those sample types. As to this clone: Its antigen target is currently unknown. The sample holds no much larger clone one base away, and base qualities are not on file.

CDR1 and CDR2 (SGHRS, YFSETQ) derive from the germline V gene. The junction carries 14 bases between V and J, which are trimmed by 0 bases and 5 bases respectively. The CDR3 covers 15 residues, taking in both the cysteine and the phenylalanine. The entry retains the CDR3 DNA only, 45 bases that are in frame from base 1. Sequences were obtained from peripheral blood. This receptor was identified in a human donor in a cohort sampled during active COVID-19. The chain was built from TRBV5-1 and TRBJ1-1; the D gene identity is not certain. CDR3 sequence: CASSLDGVGSTEAFF. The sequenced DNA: TGCGCCAGCAGCTTGGATGGGGTGGGGAGTACTGAAGCTTTCTTT.